This T cell receptor (beta chain) was captured in a study of response to subunit inactivated influenza vaccine. Study conclusions and caveats: Every seasonal influenza vaccination brings in few new T cells, the authors suggested.

TCRdb re-analysed the RT-PCR reads in MiXCR, keeping a single row per CDR3 protein. The data contain around 580,000 distinct CDR3 sequences, roughly 10% of them singletons. As regards this clonotype: Its target is unknown.

CDR1 and CDR2 from the germline V gene are SGHRS and YFSETQ. This CDR3 has 14 residues. V was clipped by 3 bases and J by 6 bases, with 15 bases between them. The receptor was isolated from a man aged 45-65 years who received an inactivated influenza vaccine. This chain links TRBV5-1 with TRBJ1-2, with TRBD1 as a possible D gene (6 bases). Sequencing used PBMCs from blood, obtained on the day of vaccination. In nucleotides, the CDR3 is TGCGCCAGCAGCTCCTCCGGACAGAACAATGGCTACACCTTC. This gives the protein CASSSSGQNNGYTF.